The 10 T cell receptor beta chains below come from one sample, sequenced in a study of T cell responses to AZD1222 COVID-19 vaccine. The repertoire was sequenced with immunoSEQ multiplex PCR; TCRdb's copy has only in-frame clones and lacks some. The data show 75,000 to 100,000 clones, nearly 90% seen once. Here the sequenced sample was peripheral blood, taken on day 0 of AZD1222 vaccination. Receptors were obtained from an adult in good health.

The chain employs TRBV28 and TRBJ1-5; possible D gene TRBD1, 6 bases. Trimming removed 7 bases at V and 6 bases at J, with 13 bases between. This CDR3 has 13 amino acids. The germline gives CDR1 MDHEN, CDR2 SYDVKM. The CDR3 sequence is CASNRESAQPQHF. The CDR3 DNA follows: TGTGCCAGCAACAGGGAATCCGCTCAGCCCCAGCATTTT.

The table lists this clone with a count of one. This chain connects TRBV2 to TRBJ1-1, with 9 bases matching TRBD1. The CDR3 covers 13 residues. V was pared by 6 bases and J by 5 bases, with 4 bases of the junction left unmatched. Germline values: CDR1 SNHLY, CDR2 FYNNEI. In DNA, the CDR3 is TGTGCCAGCAGGGAGACAGGGGGGACTGAAGCTTTCTTT. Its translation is CASRETGGTEAFF.

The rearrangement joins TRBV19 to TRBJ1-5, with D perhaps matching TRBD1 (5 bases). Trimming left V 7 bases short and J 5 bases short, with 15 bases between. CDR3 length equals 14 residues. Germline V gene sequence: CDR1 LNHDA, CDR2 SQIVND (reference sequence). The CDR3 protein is CASNRGDWYQPQHF. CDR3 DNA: TGTGCCAGTAACCGAGGGGATTGGTATCAGCCCCAGCATTTT. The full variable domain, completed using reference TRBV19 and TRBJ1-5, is DGGITQSPKYLFRKEGQNVTLSCEQNLNHDAMYWYRQDPGQGLRLIYYSQIVNDFQKGDIAEGYSVSREKKESFPLTVTSAQKNPTAFYLCASNRGDWYQPQHFGDGTRLSIL.

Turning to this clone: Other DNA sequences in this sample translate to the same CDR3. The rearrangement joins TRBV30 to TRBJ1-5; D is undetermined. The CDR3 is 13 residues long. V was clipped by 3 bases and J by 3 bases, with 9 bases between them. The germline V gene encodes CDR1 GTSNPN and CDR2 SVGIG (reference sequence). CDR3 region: CAWSGGDNQPQHF. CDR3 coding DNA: TGTGCCTGGAGCGGTGGGGACAATCAGCCCCAGCATTTT. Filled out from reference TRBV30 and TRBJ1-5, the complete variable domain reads SQTIHQWPATLVQPVGSPLSLECTVEGTSNPNLYWYRQAAGRGLQLLFYSVGIGQISSEVPQNLSASRPQDRQFILSSKKLLLSDSGFYLCAWSGGDNQPQHFGDGTRLSIL.

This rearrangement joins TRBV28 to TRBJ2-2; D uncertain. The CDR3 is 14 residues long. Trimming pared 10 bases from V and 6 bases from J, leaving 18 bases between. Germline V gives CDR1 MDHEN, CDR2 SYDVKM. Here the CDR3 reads CATRPGRQPGELFF. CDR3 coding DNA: TGTGCCACCAGACCGGGCCGCCAACCCGGGGAGCTGTTTTTT.

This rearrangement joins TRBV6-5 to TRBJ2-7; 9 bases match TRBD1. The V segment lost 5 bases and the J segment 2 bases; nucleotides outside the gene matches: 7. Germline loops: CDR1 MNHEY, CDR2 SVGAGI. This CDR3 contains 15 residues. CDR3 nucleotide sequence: TGTGCCAGCAGTAGGGGACAGGGCCAAACCTACGAGCAGTACTTC. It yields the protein CASSRGQGQTYEQYF.

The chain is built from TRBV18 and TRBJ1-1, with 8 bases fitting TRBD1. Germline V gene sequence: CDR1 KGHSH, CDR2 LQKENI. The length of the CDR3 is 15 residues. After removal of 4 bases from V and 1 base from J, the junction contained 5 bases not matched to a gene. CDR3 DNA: TGTGCCAGCTCACAAACCGGGACAGGGAACACTGAAGCTTTCTTT. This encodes CASSQTGTGNTEAFF.

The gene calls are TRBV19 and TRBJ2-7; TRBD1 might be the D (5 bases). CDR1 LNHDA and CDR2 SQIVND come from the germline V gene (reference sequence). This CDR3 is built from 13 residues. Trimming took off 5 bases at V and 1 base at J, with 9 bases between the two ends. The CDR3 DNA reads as TGTGCCAGTAGTTTTCAGGGTTCCTACGAGCAGTACTTC. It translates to CASSFQGSYEQYF.

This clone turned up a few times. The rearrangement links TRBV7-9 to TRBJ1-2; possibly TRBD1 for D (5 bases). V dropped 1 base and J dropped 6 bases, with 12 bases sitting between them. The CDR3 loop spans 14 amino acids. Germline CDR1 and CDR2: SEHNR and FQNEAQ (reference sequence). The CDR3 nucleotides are TGTGCCAGCAGCTTAGTGGGACCTATCCATGGCTACACCTTC. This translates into CASSLVGPIHGYTF. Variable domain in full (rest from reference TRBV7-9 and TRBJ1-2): DTGVSQNPRHKITKRGQNVTFRCDPISEHNRLYWYRQTLGQGPEFLTYFQNEAQLEKSRLLSDRFSAERPKGSFSTLEIQRTEQGDSAMYLCASSLVGPIHGYTFGSGTRLTVV.

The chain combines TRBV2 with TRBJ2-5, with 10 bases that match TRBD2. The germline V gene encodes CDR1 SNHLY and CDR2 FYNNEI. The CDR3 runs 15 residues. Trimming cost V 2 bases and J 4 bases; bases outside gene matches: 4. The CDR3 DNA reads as TGTGCCAGCAGTGAATTTAGCGGGAGGTTAGAGACCCAGTACTTC. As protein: CASSEFSGRLETQYF.